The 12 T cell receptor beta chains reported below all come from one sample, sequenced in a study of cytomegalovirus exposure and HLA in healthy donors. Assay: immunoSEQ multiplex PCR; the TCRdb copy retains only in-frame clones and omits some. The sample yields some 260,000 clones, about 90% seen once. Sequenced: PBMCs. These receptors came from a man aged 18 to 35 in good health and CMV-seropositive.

The CDR3 DNA is TGTGCCAGCAGTTACGTCGGCGGCTCTGGGGCCAACGTCCTGACTTTC. Translating gives CASSYVGGSGANVLTF. The rearrangement joins TRBV6-5 to TRBJ2-6; no clear D gene. Trimming stripped 2 bases from V and 0 bases from J, with 8 bases between. The CDR3 extends over 16 amino acids. CDR1 is MNHEY and CDR2 is SVGAGI in the germline V gene.

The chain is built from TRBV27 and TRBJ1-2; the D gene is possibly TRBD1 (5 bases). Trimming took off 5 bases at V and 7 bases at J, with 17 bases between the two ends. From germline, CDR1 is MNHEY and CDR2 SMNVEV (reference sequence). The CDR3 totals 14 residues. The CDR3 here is CASSGDFGRAGYTF. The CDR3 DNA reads TGTGCCAGCAGTGGGGACTTCGGGAGGGCTGGCTACACCTTC.

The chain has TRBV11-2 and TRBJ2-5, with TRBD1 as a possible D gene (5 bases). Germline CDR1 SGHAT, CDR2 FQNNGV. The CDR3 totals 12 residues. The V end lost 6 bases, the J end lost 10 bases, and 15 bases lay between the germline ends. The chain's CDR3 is CASREMKGIQYF. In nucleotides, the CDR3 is TGTGCCAGCAGGGAAATGAAGGGGATCCAGTACTTC.

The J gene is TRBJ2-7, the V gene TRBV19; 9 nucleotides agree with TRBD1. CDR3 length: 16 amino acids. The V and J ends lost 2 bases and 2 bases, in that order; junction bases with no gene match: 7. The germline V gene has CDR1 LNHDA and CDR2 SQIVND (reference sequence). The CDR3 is CASSISLGQGPYEQYF. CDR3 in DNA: TGTGCCAGTAGTATATCCCTGGGACAGGGCCCCTACGAGCAGTACTTC.

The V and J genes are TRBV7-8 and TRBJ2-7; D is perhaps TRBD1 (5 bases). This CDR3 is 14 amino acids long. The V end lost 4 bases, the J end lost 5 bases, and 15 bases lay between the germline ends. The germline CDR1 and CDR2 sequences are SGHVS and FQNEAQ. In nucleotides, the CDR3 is TGTGCCAGCAGCTCCTCGACAGTGATCCACGAGCAGTACTTC. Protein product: CASSSSTVIHEQYF.

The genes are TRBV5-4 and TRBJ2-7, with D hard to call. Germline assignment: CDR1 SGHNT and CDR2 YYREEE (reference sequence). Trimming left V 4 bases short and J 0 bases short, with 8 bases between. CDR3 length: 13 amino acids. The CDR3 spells CASSPPSSYEQYF. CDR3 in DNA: TGTGCCAGCAGCCCACCTAGCTCCTACGAGCAGTACTTC.

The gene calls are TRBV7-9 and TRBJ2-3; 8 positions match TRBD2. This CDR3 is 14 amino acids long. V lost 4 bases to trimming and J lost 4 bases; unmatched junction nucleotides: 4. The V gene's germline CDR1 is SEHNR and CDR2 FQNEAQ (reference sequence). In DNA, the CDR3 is TGTGCCAGCAGCTCTAGCGGGCAAGCAGATACGCAGTATTTT. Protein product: CASSSSGQADTQYF.

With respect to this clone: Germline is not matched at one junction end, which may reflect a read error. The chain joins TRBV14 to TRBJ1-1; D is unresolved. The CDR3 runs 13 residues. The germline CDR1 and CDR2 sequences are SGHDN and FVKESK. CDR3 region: CASSQDIGSEAFF. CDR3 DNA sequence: TGTGCCAGCAGCCAAGATATCGGGTCTGAGGCTTTCTTT.

CDR3 amino acids: CASSSGRAGSYNEQFF. The CDR3 coding sequence is TGCGCCAGCAGCTCTGGGAGGGCGGGTTCCTACAATGAGCAGTTCTTC. The chain couples TRBV5-1 to TRBJ2-1; 7 positions agree with TRBD2. Trimming removed 3 bases from V and 1 base from J; junction bases left unmatched: 7. Germline V gene lookup returns CDR1 SGHRS and CDR2 YFSETQ. The CDR3 is made up of 16 amino acids.

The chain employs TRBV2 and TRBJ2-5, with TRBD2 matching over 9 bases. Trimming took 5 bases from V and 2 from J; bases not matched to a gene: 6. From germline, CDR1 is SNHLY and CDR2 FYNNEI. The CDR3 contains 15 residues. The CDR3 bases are TGTGCCAGCAGTTCGACTAGCGGTGTTCAAGAGACCCAGTACTTC. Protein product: CASSSTSGVQETQYF.

Here the CDR3 reads CASSLDGDYNEQFF. CDR3 nucleotide sequence: TGCGCCAGCAGCTTGGACGGGGATTACAATGAGCAGTTCTTC. This chain uses TRBV5-1 with TRBJ2-1; tentative D call: TRBD2 (5 bases). Trimming took off 0 bases at V and 4 bases at J, with 8 bases between the two ends. The CDR3 is made up of 14 amino acids. Germline CDR1 and CDR2: SGHRS and YFSETQ.

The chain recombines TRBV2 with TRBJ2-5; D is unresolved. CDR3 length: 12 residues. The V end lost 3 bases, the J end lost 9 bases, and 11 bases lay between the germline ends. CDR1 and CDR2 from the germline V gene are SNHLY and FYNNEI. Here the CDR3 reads CASSDSRVAQYF. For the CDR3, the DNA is TGTGCCAGCAGTGACTCCCGGGTGGCCCAGTACTTC.